Listed below are T cell receptor beta chains from one sample, sequenced in a study of control samples from healthy donors and cancer patients. Clones were read by immunoSEQ multiplex PCR, and TCRdb kept only the in-frame ones, dropping some. The table records about 160,000 clones, 94% of them present only once. Sequencing was done on a sample of blood. The source is a middle-aged woman in good health. CDR3s include the opening cysteine and the closing phenylalanine or tryptophan. Fields, in order: clone size, V gene, J gene, D gene, CDR3 protein, CDR3 DNA. The D gene is left open where the match is weak. The listing skips clone size in some rows; elsewhere it reads once, few, many or a size class.

-	TRBV10-3	TRBJ2-2	-	CAISAGNTGELFF	TGTGCCATCAGTGCAGGGAACACCGGGGAGCTGTTTTTT
-	TRBV6-6	TRBJ2-1	-	CASGAAVNVDNEQFF	TGTGCCAGCGGTGCGGCCGTAAACGTGGACAATGAGCAGTTCTTC
-	TRBV29-1	TRBJ1-4	-	CSVAPSATNEKLFF	TGCAGCGTCGCCCCCAGTGCAACTAATGAAAAACTGTTTTTT
-	TRBV7-9	TRBJ1-1	-	CASSSHREKRSEAFF	TGTGCCAGCAGCTCCCACAGGGAGAAACGGAGTGAAGCTTTCTTT
-	TRBV12-3/TRBV12-4	TRBJ1-4	-	CASSFRGEKLFF	TGTGCCAGCAGTTTTCGGGGGGAAAAACTGTTTTTT
-	TRBV12-5	TRBJ2-3	-	CASAVERPGKGTDTQYF	TGTGCTAGTGCGGTCGAACGGCCCGGAAAGGGCACAGATACGCAGTATTTT
-	TRBV19	TRBJ1-2	TRBD1	CASSSQGVVLYGYTF	TGTGCCAGTAGTTCCCAGGGGGTCGTTCTCTATGGCTACACCTTC
-	TRBV9	TRBJ1-1	-	CASSEHQNTEAFF	TGTGCCAGCAGCGAACACCAGAACACTGAAGCTTTCTTT
-	TRBV2	TRBJ2-3	-	CASISAYTQYF	TGTGCCAGCATTTCCGCCTATACGCAGTATTTT
-	TRBV10-3	TRBJ2-3	-	CAISDFGATDTQYF	TGTGCCATCAGTGATTTTGGGGCCACAGATACGCAGTATTTT
-	TRBV4-1	TRBJ1-2	TRBD1	CASSQIPGGWEGYTF	TGCGCCAGCAGCCAAATCCCAGGGGGATGGGAAGGCTACACCTTC
-	TRBV18	TRBJ1-1	-	CASSPGQKNTEAFF	TGTGCCAGCTCACCAGGACAGAAGAACACTGAAGCTTTCTTT
-	TRBV13	TRBJ1-1	-	CASSLSALRPRTEAFF	TGTGCCAGCAGCTTAAGCGCGTTGCGGCCGAGAACTGAAGCTTTCTTT
-	TRBV19	TRBJ2-7	-	CASSMSGSYQGLSPYEQYF	TGTGCCAGTAGTATGTCAGGTTCGTACCAGGGACTTTCTCCTTACGAGCAGTACTTC
-	TRBV5-6	TRBJ1-6	-	CASRGGGSYNSPLHF	TGTGCCAGCAGGGGGGGTGGCTCCTATAATTCACCCCTCCACTTT
-	TRBV6-5	TRBJ1-6	TRBD1	CAVRTGEYNSPLHF	TGTGCCGTCAGGACAGGGGAGTATAATTCACCCCTCCACTTT
-	TRBV11-2	TRBJ2-1	TRBD1	CASSRYRGEAYNEQFF	TGTGCCAGCAGCCGATACAGGGGAGAGGCCTACAATGAGCAGTTCTTC
once	TRBV4-3	TRBJ1-2	TRBD1	CASSQDSGQGAYGYTF	TGCGCCAGCAGCCAAGATTCGGGACAGGGGGCCTATGGCTACACCTTC
-	TRBV2	TRBJ1-1	TRBD1	CASRVQGASSNTEAFF	TGTGCCAGCAGGGTTCAGGGGGCGAGTTCGAACACTGAAGCTTTCTTT
once	TRBV5-1	TRBJ1-1	-	CASSLGHGNTEAFF	TGCGCCAGCAGCTTGGGACACGGAAACACTGAAGCTTTCTTT
once	TRBV20-1	TRBJ2-7	TRBD2	CSASGLAASRGTYEQYF	TGCAGTGCTAGTGGACTAGCGGCCTCCCGAGGGACCTACGAGCAGTACTTC
few	TRBV10-1	TRBJ2-7	TRBD2	CASSPQALTSPYEQYF	TGCGCCAGCAGTCCCCAAGCTCTGACTAGCCCCTACGAGCAGTACTTC
-	TRBV7-9	TRBJ2-1	TRBD2	CASSLTGLADYNEQFF	TGTGCCAGCAGCTTGACGGGACTAGCGGACTACAATGAGCAGTTCTTC
-	TRBV6-5	TRBJ2-5	TRBD1	CASSYPGQGLETQYF	TGTGCCAGCAGTTACCCGGGACAGGGTTTAGAGACCCAGTACTTC
-	TRBV21-1	TRBJ1-3	-	CASSKEVGRGQGGNTIYF	TGTGCCAGCAGCAAAGAAGTCGGCAGGGGGCAGGGTGGAAACACCATATATTTT
-	TRBV2	TRBJ1-5	-	CASSQISNQPQHF	TGTGCCAGTTCTCAGATTAGCAATCAGCCCCAGCATTTT
-	TRBV27	TRBJ1-2	-	CASSLSRGSGYTF	TGTGCCAGCAGTTTATCGCGGGGATCCGGCTACACCTTC
-	TRBV14	TRBJ1-1	TRBD1	CASSRRTGTGTEAFF	TGTGCCAGCAGTCGACGGACCGGGACAGGGACTGAAGCTTTCTTT
-	TRBV4-3	TRBJ2-7	-	CASSQEGPYEQYF	TGCGCCAGCAGCCAAGAAGGCCCCTACGAGCAGTACTTC
-	TRBV29-1	TRBJ1-2	-	CSVEDSSQGYTF	TGCAGCGTTGAAGATTCTTCTCAGGGCTACACCTTC
-	TRBV12-3/TRBV12-4	TRBJ2-7	-	CASSVAYEQYF	TGTGCCAGCAGTGTAGCCTACGAGCAGTACTTC